This T cell receptor beta chain emerged from a study of control samples from healthy donors and cancer patients. TCRdb's table, derived via immunoSEQ multiplex PCR, lists solely in-frame clones and lacks some. The table includes approximately 60,000 clones, around 85% detected once. The origin of this receptor is a man in his forties in good health. Sequencing was done on a sample of blood.

Here the CDR3 DNA reads TGTGCCAGCAGCTTTGGGAAGCATCAGCCCCAGCATTTT. Translation: CASSFGKHQPQHF. This chain uses TRBV7-2 with TRBJ1-5; D is unclear. V was trimmed by 3 bases and J by 5 bases, leaving 8 bases between them. Germline V lookup: CDR1 SGHTA, CDR2 FQGNSA. This CDR3 is 13 amino acids long. Looking up the rest from reference TRBV7-2 and TRBJ1-5 gives the full variable domain: GAGVSQSPSNKVTEKGKDVELRCDPISGHTALYWYRQSLGQGLEFLIYFQGNSAPDKSGLPSDRFSAERTGGSVSTLTIQRTQQEDSAVYLCASSFGKHQPQHFGDGTRLSIL.